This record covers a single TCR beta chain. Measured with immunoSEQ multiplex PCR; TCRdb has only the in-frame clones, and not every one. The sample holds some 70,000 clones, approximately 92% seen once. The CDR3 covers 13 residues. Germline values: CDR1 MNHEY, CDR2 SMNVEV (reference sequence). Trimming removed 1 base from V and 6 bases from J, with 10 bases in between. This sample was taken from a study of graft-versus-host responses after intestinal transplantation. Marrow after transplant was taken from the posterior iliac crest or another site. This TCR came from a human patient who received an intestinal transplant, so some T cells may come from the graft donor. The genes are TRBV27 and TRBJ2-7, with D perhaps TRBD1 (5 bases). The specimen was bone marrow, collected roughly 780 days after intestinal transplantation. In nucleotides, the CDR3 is TGTGCCAGCAGTTTATACGAAAGGGGCGAGCAGTACTTC. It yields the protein CASSLYERGEQYF.